The 8 T cell receptor beta chains below come from one sample, sequenced in a study of cytomegalovirus exposure and HLA in healthy donors. Use of 60 Vbeta and 13 Jbeta primers characterized the PCR. Some clones are missing from TCRdb's copy, which holds only in-frame ones; the method was immunoSEQ multiplex PCR. The sample spans about 110,000 clones; the ten largest clones claim approximately 3.8%. Material: PBMCs. The receptors were sampled from a man younger than 30 in good health and CMV-seronegative.

The J gene is TRBJ1-4, the V gene TRBV2; D unclear. CDR3 size: 13 residues. V was clipped by 2 bases and J by 8 bases, with 9 bases between them. Germline V gene data show CDR1 as SNHLY and CDR2 as FYNNEI. The CDR3 is CASSERENEKLFF. The CDR3 DNA follows: TGTGCCAGCAGTGAAAGAGAAAACGAAAAACTGTTTTTT.

V usage is TRBV2 and J usage is TRBJ2-5; 9 nucleotides agree with TRBD2. The CDR3 runs 14 residues. Per germline, CDR1 SNHLY and CDR2 FYNNEI. The V and J ends lost 7 bases and 3 bases, in that order; junction bases with no gene match: 6. The CDR3 DNA sequence: TGTGCCAGCATGTTAGCGGGGGTCAAAGAGACCCAGTACTTC. Translating gives CASMLAGVKETQYF.

J is TRBJ1-1 and V is TRBV18; no firm D call. Germline V gene sequence: CDR1 KGHSH, CDR2 LQKENI. Trimming removed 5 bases at V and 4 bases at J, with 14 bases between. The CDR3 runs to 14 residues. The CDR3 nucleotides are TGTGCCAGCTCAGTGAGAGTCAGAGGCACTGAAGCTTTCTTT. This translates into CASSVRVRGTEAFF.

The CDR3 nucleotides read TGTGCCAGCAGATTCGGGACAGGGCTATTAGGCGGGGAGCTGTTTTTT. Protein product: CASRFGTGLLGGELFF. This chain links TRBV11-2 with TRBJ2-2; 9 bases line up with TRBD1. The CDR3 consists of 16 residues. From germline, CDR1 is SGHAT and CDR2 FQNNGV. Trimming cost V 6 bases and J 7 bases; bases outside gene matches: 12.

This rearrangement joins TRBV2 to TRBJ2-1; 8 bases fit TRBD2. Germline V lookup: CDR1 SNHLY, CDR2 FYNNEI. The V and J ends lost 11 bases and 9 bases, in that order; junction bases with no gene match: 12. The CDR3 runs 13 residues. The CDR3 bases are TGTGCCCCCGGGAGGGGCCCGGGAGGTGAGCAGTTCTTC. As protein: CAPGRGPGGEQFF.

The chain couples TRBV2 to TRBJ1-5; D call uncertain. The CDR3 covers 16 residues. The V gene's germline CDR1 is SNHLY and CDR2 FYNNEI. The V and J ends lost 3 bases and 1 base respectively, with 13 bases between them. This chain's CDR3 is CASSDSRRVSNQPQHF. The CDR3 DNA is TGTGCCAGCAGTGACAGTAGGAGGGTGAGCAATCAGCCCCAGCATTTT.

V is TRBV6-1 and J is TRBJ1-1, with D possibly matching TRBD1 (6 bases). Germline lookup yields CDR1 MNHNS and CDR2 SASEGT. Trimming stripped 6 bases from V and 3 bases from J, with 17 bases between. The CDR3 consists of 15 residues. CDR3 DNA: TGTGCCAGCAGCCCCAAGTCGGGGGGCCACACTGAAGCTTTCTTT. Its protein product is CASSPKSGGHTEAFF.

The chain is built from TRBV4-1 and TRBJ1-2; D may be TRBD1 (6 bases). Per the germline V gene, CDR1 is MGHRA and CDR2 is YSYEKL. The CDR3 is made up of 17 amino acids. V was pared by 3 bases and J by 6 bases, with 23 bases between. The CDR3 is CASSQPYGGELANGYTF. DNA for the CDR3: TGCGCCAGCAGCCAGCCGTATGGGGGCGAATTAGCGAATGGCTACACCTTC.